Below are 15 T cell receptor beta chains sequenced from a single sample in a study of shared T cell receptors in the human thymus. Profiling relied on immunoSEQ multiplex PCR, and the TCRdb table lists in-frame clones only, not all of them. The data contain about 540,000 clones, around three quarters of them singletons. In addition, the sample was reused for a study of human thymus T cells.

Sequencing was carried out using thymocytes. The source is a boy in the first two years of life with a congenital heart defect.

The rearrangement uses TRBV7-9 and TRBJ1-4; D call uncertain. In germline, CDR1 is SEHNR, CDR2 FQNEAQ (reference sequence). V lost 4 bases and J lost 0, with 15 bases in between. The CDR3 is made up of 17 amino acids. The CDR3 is CASSSPFENATNEKLFF. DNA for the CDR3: TGTGCCAGCAGCTCCCCCTTCGAGAACGCAACTAATGAAAAACTGTTTTTT.

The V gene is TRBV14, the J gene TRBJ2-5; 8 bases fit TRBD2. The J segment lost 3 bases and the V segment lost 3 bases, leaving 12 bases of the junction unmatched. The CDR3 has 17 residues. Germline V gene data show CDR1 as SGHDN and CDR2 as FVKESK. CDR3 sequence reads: CASSHLPLAGHKETQYF. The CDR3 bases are TGTGCCAGCAGCCATCTTCCCCTAGCGGGTCATAAAGAGACCCAGTACTTC. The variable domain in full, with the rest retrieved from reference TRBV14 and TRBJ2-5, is EAGVTQFPSHSVIEKGQTVTLRCDPISGHDNLYWYRRVMGKEIKFLLHFVKESKQDESGMPNNRFLAERTGGTYSTLKVQPAELEDSGVYFCASSHLPLAGHKETQYFGPGTRLLVL.

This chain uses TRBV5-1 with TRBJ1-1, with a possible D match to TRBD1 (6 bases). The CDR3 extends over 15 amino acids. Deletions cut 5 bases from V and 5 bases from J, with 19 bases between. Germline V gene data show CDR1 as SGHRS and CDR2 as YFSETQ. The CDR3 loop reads CASSPGPGERTEAFF. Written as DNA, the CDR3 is TGCGCCAGCAGTCCCGGCCCAGGGGAACGGACTGAAGCTTTCTTT.

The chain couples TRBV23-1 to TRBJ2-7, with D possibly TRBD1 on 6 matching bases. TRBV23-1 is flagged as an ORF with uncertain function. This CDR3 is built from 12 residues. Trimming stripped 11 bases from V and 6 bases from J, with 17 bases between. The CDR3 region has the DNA TGCGCCCCCGAAGGGGGTGTTTGCGAGCAGTACTTC. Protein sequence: CAPEGGVCEQYF.

In DNA, the CDR3 is TGTGCCAGCTCACCATTGGGACAAGGCCCTTACAATGAGCAGTTCTTC. Residues: CASSPLGQGPYNEQFF. This chain links TRBV18 with TRBJ2-1; D is possibly TRBD1 (6 bases). The CDR3 is 16 amino acids. Per the germline V gene, CDR1 is KGHSH and CDR2 is LQKENI. The V end lost 2 bases, the J end lost 4 bases, and 15 bases lay between the germline ends. The full variable domain, with the rest looked up from reference TRBV18 and TRBJ2-1, is NAGVMQNPRHLVRRRGQEARLRCSPMKGHSHVYWYRQLPEEGLKFMVYLQKENIIDESGMPKERFSAEFPKEGPSILRIQQVVRGDSAAYFCASSPLGQGPYNEQFFGPGTRLTVL.

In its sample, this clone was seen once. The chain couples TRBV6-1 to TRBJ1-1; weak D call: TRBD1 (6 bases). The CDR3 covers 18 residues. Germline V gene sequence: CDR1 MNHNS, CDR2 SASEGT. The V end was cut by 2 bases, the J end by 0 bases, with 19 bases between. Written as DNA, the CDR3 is TGTGCCAGCAGTGAAATAGAACCGGGCAGGGGCTTGAACACTGAAGCTTTCTTT. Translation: CASSEIEPGRGLNTEAFF.

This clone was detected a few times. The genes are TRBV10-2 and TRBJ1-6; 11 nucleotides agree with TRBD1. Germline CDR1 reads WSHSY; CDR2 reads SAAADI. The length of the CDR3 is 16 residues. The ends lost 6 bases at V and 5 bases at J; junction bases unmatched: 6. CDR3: CASSPGQGVHNSPLHF. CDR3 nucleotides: TGCGCCAGCAGCCCGGGACAGGGGGTTCATAATTCACCCCTCCACTTT.

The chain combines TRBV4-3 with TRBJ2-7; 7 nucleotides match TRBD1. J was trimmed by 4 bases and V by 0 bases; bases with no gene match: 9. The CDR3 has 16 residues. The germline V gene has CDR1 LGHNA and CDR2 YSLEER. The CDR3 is CASSQDRAGGTYEQYF. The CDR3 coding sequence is TGCGCCAGCAGCCAAGATCGGGCAGGGGGAACTTACGAGCAGTACTTC.

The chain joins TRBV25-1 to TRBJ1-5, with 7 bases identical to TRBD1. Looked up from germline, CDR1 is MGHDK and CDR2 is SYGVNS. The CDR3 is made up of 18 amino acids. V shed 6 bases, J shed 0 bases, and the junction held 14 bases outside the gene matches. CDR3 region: CASRPTGCLCHSNQPQHF. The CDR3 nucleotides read TGTGCCAGCAGGCCGACAGGGTGCCTCTGTCATAGCAATCAGCCCCAGCATTTT.

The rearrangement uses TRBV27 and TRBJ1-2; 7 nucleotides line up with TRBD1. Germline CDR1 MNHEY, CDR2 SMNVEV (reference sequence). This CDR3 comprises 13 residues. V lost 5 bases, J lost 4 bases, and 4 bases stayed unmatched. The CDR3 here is CASSLGQTYGYTF. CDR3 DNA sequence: TGTGCCAGCAGTCTGGGACAGACCTATGGCTACACCTTC.

The CDR3 DNA reads TGTGCCAGCAGCCATAACAGGGGTGCCAACTATGGCTACACCTTC. Its protein is CASSHNRGANYGYTF. This chain links TRBV27 with TRBJ1-2; 7 bases are a match to TRBD1. This CDR3 contains 15 residues. After removal of 6 bases from V and 2 bases from J, the junction contained 9 bases not matched to a gene. The germline V gene encodes CDR1 MNHEY and CDR2 SMNVEV (reference sequence).

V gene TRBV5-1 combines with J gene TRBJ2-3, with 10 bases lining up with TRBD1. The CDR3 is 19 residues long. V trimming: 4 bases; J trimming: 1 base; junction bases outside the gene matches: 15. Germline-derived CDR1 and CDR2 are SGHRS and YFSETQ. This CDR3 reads CASSRTGTGVRGGTDTQYF. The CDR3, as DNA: TGCGCCAGCAGCCGGACCGGGACAGGGGTCAGGGGTGGCACAGATACGCAGTATTTT.

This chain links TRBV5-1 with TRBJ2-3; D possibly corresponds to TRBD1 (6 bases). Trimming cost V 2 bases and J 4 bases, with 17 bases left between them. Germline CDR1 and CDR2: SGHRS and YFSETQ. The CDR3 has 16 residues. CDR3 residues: CASSLGDNIVPDTQYF. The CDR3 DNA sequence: TGCGCCAGCAGCTTAGGGGACAACATCGTCCCAGATACGCAGTATTTT.

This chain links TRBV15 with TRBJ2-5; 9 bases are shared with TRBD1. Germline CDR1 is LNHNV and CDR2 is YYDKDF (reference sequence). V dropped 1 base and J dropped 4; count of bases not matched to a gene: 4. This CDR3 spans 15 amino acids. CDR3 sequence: CATSRGQGGGETQYF. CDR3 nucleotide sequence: TGTGCCACCAGCAGAGGACAGGGGGGGGGAGAGACCCAGTACTTC.

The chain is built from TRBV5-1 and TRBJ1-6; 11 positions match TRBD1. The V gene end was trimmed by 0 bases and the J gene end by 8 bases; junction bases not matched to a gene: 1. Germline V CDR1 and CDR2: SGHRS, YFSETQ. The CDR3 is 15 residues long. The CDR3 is CASSLEGQGDSPLHF. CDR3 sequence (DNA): TGCGCCAGCAGCTTGGAGGGACAGGGGGATTCACCCCTCCACTTT.